This T cell receptor (beta chain) comes out of a study of regulatory dendritic cells for organ transplantation. For the study at large: Dendritic cell cultures received LPS on day 6.

Sorted subsets were CFSE-labeled and cultured less than 6 days with allogeneic dendritic cells. Study-wide results and limits: Alloreactive memory CD8+ T cell pools varied considerably between individuals.

Germline V gene data show CDR1 as SSHAT and CDR2 as FNYEAQ (reference sequence). The CDR3 contains 14 residues. As regards this clone: Its antigen is not known. Mismatch with germline at one junction end may stem from a read error.

Some clones are missing from TCRdb's copy, which holds only in-frame ones; the method was immunoSEQ multiplex PCR. The sample includes about 12,000 clones, around nine tenths of them seen just once. Sequenced: naive CD8+ T cells from blood cultured with regulatory dendritic cells. Subset described: CD45RA+ naive T cells. The clonotype originates from a human donor in good health. The gene calls are TRBV7-7 and TRBJ2-2, with 9 bases aligning to TRBD2. The CDR3 DNA is TGTGCTAGCAGCCGCCTAGCGGGAAACGGGGAGCTGTTTTTT. This encodes CASSRLAGNGELFF.